This TCR beta chain was identified during a study of shared T cell receptors in the human thymus. With V trimmed by 4 bases and J by 7 bases, 11 bases remained unmatched. Germline V gives CDR1 GTSNPN, CDR2 SVGIG (reference sequence). The CDR3 has 14 amino acids. TCRdb's copy holds only in-frame clones and misses some; the assay was immunoSEQ multiplex PCR. The sample yields about 400,000 clones, 95% seen once. The receptor was isolated from a human donor. The chain employs TRBV30 and TRBJ2-3, with 7 positions matching TRBD2. Sequences were obtained from thymocytes. This chain's CDR3 is CAWIGGGPANTQYF. The CDR3 nucleotides read TGTGCCTGGATCGGGGGAGGGCCAGCGAATACGCAGTATTTT.